The subject of this entry is one T cell receptor beta chain. Its antigen remains unknown. This record comes from a study of vaccination and CD4 T cells after COVID-19. The Oncomine TCR Beta short-read assay was applied to DNA of cultured CD4+ T cells. One entry per CDR3 protein, called by TCRdb with MiXCR from the PCR reads. The sample yields several thousand distinct CDR3 sequences, about 37% seen once. The CDR3 is made up of 14 amino acids. Trimming removed 2 bases from V and 1 base from J, with 8 bases in between. Per germline, CDR1 SEHNR and CDR2 FQNEAQ (reference sequence). Documented treatment: roughly ten-day PBMC culture with coronavirus spike peptide pools or control peptides (ViraFEST assay).

The receptor was isolated from a human donor who had recovered from COVID-19. The material sequenced was CD4+ T cells from blood, cultured in vitro. The J gene is TRBJ1-1, the V gene TRBV7-9; unclear D gene. The CDR3 coding sequence is TGTGCCAGCAGCTTATTTGGCGAGAACACTGAAGCTTTCTTT. Its translation is CASSLFGENTEAFF.